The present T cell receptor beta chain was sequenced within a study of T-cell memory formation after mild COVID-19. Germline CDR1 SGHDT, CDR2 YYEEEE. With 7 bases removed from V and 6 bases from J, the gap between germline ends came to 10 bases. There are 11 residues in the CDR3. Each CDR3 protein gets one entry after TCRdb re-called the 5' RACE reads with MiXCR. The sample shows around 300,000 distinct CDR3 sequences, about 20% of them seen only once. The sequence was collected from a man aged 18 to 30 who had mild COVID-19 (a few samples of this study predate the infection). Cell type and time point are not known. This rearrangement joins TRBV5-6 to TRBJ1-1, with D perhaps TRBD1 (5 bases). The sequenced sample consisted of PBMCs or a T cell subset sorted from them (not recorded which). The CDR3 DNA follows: TGTGCCAGCTCGGGGGTGGCTGAAGCTTTCTTT. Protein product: CASSGVAEAFF.